Below, 3 T cell receptor beta chains from the same sample are listed, as sequenced in a study of shared clonotypes between healthy human individuals. TCRdb's copy holds only in-frame clones and misses some; the assay was immunoSEQ multiplex PCR. The sample records 800,000 to 1,200,000 clones, approximately 80% being singletons. The sequenced material came from memory CD4+ T cells from PBMCs. Subset indicated: CD45RA-negative fraction. These receptors all come from a man between 18 and 29 years old in good health. Some clones in this sample may be carry-over from other donors' samples.

On this clone: Distinct nucleotide sequences in the sample also encode this CDR3. The CDR3 loop is CASSLSQEETQYF. In DNA, the CDR3 is TGTGCCAGCAGCTTATCTCAGGAAGAGACCCAGTACTTC. This chain connects TRBV7-9 to TRBJ2-5; no reliable D call. The CDR3 covers 13 residues. Between the trimmed V and J ends, which lost 2 bases and 3 bases, there was a span of 7 bases. Germline lookup yields CDR1 SEHNR and CDR2 FQNEAQ (reference sequence).

CDR3 nucleotide sequence: TGCAGCGCTAAAGGGACTAGCGTGTACAATGAGCAGTTCTTC. It encodes CSAKGTSVYNEQFF. The rearrangement uses TRBV29-1 and TRBJ2-1; 10 nucleotides align to TRBD2. The ends lost 7 bases at V and 4 bases at J; junction bases unmatched: 7. From germline, CDR1 is SQVTM and CDR2 ANQGSEA. The CDR3 runs 14 residues.

This clone was recorded a few times. V is TRBV5-4 and J is TRBJ2-5; D may match TRBD1 or TRBD2 (6 bases each). CDR1 and CDR2 from the germline V gene are SGHNT and YYREEE (reference sequence). V lost 2 bases, J lost 2 bases, and 13 bases lay in between. The CDR3 has 15 residues. The chain's CDR3 is CASSFGGAGQETQYF. The CDR3 DNA is TGTGCCAGCAGCTTTGGGGGCGCGGGACAAGAGACCCAGTACTTC.